The sequence of this TCR beta chain was determined in a study of T cells after yellow fever vaccination. Overall study context: SMART-Seq v4 Ultra Low Input prepared the low-cell-number fractions.

This clonotype was detected ten times or more. As yet, its antigen is unknown. CDR1 is SQVTM and CDR2 is ANQGSEA in the germline V gene. The germline V and J ends were trimmed by 4 bases and 2 bases, with 8 bases remaining between them. CDR3 length equals 12 residues. TCRdb recomputed calls from the 5' RACE reads with MiXCR, one row per CDR3 protein. The sample includes about 320,000 distinct CDR3 sequences, approximately 4% seen only once; the top ten take 15% to 20%. The study, taken as a whole, reports: Contaminants from the bulk population, in the form of abundant clonotypes, could be found in FACS-sorted repertoires. Post-booster repertoires contained most primary-vaccination clones again (around 96% CD4, approximately 86% CD8). Though it reached lower strength, the secondary response hit its peak faster, day 5 versus 15.

The source material was PBMCs, sampled 15 days after the yellow fever booster vaccination. J is TRBJ2-5 and V is TRBV29-1; possible D gene TRBD2, 6 bases. This receptor was identified in a man between 18 and 29 years old who received the YFV17D yellow fever vaccine. The CDR3 is CSVAGLQETQYF. CDR3 coding DNA: TGCAGCGTTGCGGGACTGCAAGAGACCCAGTACTTC.